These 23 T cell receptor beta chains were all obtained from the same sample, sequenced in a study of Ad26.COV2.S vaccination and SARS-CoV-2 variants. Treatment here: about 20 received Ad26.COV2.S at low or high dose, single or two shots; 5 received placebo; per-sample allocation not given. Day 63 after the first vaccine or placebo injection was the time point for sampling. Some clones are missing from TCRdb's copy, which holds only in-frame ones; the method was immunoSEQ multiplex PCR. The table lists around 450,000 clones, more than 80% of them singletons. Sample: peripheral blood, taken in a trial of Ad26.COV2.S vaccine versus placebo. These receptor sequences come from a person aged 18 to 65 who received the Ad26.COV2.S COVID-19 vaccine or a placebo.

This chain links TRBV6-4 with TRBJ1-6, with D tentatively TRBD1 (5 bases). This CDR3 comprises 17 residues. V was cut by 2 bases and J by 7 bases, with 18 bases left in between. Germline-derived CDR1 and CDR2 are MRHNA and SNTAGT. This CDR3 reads CASSDALFGARNSPLHF. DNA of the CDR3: TGTGCCAGCAGTGACGCTCTATTTGGGGCGAGGAATTCACCCCTCCACTTT.

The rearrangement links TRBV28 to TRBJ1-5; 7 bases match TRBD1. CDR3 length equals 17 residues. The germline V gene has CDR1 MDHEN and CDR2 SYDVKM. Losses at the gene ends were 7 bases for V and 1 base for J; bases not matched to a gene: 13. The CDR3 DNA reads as TGTGCCAGCACTTCCCGACAGGGTGCTTCGAGCAATCAGCCCCAGCATTTT. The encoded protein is CASTSRQGASSNQPQHF.

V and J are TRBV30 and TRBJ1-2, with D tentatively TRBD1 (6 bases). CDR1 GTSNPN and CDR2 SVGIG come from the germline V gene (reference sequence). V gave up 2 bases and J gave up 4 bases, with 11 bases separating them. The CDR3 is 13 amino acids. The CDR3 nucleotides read TGTGCCTGGAGTCCAGGACAGCTCTATGGCTACACCTTC. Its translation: CAWSPGQLYGYTF.

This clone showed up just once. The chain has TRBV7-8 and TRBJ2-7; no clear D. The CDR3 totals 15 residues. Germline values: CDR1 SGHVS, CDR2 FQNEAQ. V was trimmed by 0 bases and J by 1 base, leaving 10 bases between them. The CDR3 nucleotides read TGTGCCAGCAGCTTAGCGACTGAGACTTCCTACGAGCAGTACTTC. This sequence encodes CASSLATETSYEQYF. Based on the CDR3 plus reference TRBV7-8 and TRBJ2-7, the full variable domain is GAGVSQSPRYKVAKRGQDVALRCDPISGHVSLFWYQQALGQGPEFLTYFQNEAQLDKSGLPSDRFFAERPEGSVSTLKIQRTQQEDSAVYLCASSLATETSYEQYFGPGTRLTVT.

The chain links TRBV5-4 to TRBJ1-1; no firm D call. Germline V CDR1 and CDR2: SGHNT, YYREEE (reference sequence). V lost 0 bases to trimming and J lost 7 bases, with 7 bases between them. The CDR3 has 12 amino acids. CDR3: CASSLGRNEAFF. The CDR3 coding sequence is TGTGCCAGCAGCTTGGGCAGGAATGAAGCTTTCTTT.

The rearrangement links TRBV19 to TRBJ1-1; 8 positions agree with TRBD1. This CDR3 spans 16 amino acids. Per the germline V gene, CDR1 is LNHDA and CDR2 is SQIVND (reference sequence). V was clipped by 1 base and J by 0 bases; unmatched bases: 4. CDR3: CASSIAGGPMNTEAFF. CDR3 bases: TGTGCCAGTAGTATAGCAGGGGGCCCTATGAACACTGAAGCTTTCTTT.

CDR3 sequence: CASSYSLGELNYGYTF. The DNA of the CDR3 is TGTGCCAGCAGTTACTCCCTCGGGGAATTAAACTATGGCTACACCTTC. The rearrangement joins TRBV6-6 to TRBJ1-2, with D uncertain. Trimming removed 0 bases at V and 2 bases at J, with 13 bases between. CDR1 and CDR2 (germline): MNHNY, SVGAGI (reference sequence). The CDR3 is 16 residues long.

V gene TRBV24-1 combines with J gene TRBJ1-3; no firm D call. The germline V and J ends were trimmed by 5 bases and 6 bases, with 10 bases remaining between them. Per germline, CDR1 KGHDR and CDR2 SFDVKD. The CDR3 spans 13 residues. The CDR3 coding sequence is TGTGCCACCAGTGCCTTCGGGGAAAACACCATATATTTT. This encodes CATSAFGENTIYF.

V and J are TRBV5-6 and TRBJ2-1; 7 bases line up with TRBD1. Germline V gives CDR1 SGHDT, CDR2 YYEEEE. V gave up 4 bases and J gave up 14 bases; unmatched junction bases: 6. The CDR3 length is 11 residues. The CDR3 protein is CASSEDRYEFF. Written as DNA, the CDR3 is TGTGCCAGCAGCGAGGACAGGTACGAGTTCTTC.

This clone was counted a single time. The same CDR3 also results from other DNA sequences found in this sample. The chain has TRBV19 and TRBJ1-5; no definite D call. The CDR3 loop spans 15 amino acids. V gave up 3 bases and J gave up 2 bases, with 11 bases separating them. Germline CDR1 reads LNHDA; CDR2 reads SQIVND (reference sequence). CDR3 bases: TGTGCCAGTAGTATTTTGAGAGGAGGCAATCAGCCCCAGCATTTT. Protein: CASSILRGGNQPQHF.

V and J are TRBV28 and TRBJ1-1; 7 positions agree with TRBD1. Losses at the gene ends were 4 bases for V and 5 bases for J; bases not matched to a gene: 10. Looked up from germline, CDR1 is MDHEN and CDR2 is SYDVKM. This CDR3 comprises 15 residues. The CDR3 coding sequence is TGTGCCAGCAGTTCAAGCCTACAGGGGTTTACTGAAGCTTTCTTT. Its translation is CASSSSLQGFTEAFF.

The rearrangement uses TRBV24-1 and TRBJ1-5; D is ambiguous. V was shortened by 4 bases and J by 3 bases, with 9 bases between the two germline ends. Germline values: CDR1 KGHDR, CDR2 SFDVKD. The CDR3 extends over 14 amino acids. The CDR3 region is CATSEAGINQPQHF. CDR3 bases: TGTGCCACCAGTGAGGCTGGGATCAATCAGCCCCAGCATTTT.

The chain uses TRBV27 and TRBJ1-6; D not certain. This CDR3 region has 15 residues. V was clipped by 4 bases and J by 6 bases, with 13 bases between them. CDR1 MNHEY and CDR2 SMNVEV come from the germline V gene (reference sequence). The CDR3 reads CASSSRSDGNSPLHF. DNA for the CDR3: TGTGCCAGCAGTTCCCGCTCGGATGGTAATTCACCCCTCCACTTT.

CDR3 loop: CASSYGTGAAYGYTF. The CDR3 DNA reads as TGTGCCAGCAGTTACGGGACAGGGGCTGCCTATGGCTACACCTTC. V gene TRBV6-2 or TRBV6-3 combines with J gene TRBJ1-2, with 10 bases lining up with TRBD1. Germline trimming cut 2 bases from V and 4 bases from J; bases unmatched to any gene: 4. Germline V gene sequence: CDR1 MNHEY, CDR2 SVGEGT. The CDR3 is 15 residues long.

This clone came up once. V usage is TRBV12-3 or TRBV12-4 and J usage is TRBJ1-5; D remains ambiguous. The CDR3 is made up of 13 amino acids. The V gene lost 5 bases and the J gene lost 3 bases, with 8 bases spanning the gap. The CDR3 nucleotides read TGTGCCAGCAGTCAGTCAGACAATCAGCCCCAGCATTTT. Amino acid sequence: CASSQSDNQPQHF.

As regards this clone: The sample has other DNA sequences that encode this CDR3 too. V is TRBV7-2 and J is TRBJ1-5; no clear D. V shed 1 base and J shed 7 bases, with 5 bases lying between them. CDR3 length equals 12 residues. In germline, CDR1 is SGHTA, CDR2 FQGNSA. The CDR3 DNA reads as TGTGCCAGCAGCTTAGACGGACAGCCCCAGCATTTT. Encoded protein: CASSLDGQPQHF.

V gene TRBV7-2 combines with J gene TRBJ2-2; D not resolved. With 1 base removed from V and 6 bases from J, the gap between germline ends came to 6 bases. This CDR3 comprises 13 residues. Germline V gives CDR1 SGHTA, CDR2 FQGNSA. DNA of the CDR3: TGTGCCAGCAGCTTAGTGGCGGCCGGGGAGCTGTTTTTT. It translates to CASSLVAAGELFF.

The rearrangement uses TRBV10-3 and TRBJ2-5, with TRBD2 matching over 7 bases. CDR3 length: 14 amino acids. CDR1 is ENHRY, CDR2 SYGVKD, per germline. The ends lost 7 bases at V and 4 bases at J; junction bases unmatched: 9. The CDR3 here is CAIIGREGVETQYF. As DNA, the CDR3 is TGTGCCATCATAGGCAGGGAGGGTGTAGAGACCCAGTACTTC.

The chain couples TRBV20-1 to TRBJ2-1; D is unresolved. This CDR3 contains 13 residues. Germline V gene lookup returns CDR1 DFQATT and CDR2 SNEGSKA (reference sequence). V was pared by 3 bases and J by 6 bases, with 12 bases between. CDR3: CSASWPETNEQFF. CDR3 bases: TGCAGTGCTAGTTGGCCAGAAACCAATGAGCAGTTCTTC.

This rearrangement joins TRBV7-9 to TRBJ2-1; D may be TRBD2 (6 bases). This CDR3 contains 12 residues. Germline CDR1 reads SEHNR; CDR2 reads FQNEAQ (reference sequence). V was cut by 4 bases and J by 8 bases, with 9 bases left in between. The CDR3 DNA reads TGTGCCAGCAGCTCAACTAGCCATGAGCAGTTCTTC. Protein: CASSSTSHEQFF.

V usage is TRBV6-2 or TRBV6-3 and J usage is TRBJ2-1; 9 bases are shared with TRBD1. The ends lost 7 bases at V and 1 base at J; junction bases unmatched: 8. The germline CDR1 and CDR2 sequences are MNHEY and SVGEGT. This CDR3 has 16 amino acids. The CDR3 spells CASTPSGTGSYNEQFF. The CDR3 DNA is TGTGCCAGCACCCCGTCCGGGACAGGGTCCTACAATGAGCAGTTCTTC.

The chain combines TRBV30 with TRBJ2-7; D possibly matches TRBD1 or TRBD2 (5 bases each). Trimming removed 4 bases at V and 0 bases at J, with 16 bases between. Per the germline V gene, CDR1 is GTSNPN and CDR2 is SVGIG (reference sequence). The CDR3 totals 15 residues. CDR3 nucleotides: TGTGCCTGGATGCCCCCTCAGGGACCCTCCTACGAGCAGTACTTC. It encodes CAWMPPQGPSYEQYF.

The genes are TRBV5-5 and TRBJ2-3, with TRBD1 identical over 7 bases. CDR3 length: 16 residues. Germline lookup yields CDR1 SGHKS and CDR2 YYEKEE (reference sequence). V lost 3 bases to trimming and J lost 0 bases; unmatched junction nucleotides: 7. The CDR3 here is CASSWGQRLSTDTQYF. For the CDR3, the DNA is TGTGCCAGCAGCTGGGGACAGAGGCTTAGCACAGATACGCAGTATTTT. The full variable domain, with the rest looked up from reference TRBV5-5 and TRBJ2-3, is DAGVTQSPTHLIKTRGQQVTLRCSPISGHKSVSWYQQVLGQGPQFIFQYYEKEERGRGNFPDRFSARQFPNYSSELNVNALLLGDSALYLCASSWGQRLSTDTQYFGPGTRLTVL.